Reported below is one T cell receptor beta chain. Its antigen is not known. This entry belongs to a study of cytomegalovirus exposure and HLA in healthy donors. Turning to the study itself: For the approximately 410 genotyped donors, more than 65% fell within the Caucasian-associated ancestry cluster.

The study ran its PCR with 60 Vbeta and 13 Jbeta primers. Some clones are missing from TCRdb's copy, which holds only in-frame ones; the method was immunoSEQ multiplex PCR. This table holds 100,000 to 150,000 clones, roughly 70% found once. Study observations and caveats: Researchers left out some V segments, among them TRBV6-2 and TRBV6-3, as indistinguishable. Later examination showed HLA-associated TCR beta chains had greater clonal expansion than equally common others. Later analysis identified about 18,000 TCR beta sequences associated with HLA alleles, using a false discovery rate threshold of 0.05.

The V segment lost 7 bases and the J segment 3 bases; nucleotides outside the gene matches: 5. From germline, CDR1 is SNHLY and CDR2 FYNNEI. The CDR3 totals 14 residues. The receptor was isolated from a man in his forties or fifties in good health and CMV-seropositive. Sample: PBMCs. The chain joins TRBV2 to TRBJ2-2, with 7 bases fitting TRBD1. CDR3 nucleotides: TGTGCCAGCACTTCGACAGGGTACACCGGGGAGCTGTTTTTT. Encoded protein: CASTSTGYTGELFF.